Included here is one T cell receptor (beta chain) sequence, with context. What it binds is unknown. These data are taken from a study of tissue T cells after allogeneic stem cell transplantation. The overall study: A handful of GVHD patients had recipient-origin PBMCs collected before transplant. Study results and caveats: Only a limited share of tissue TCRs appeared in blood or spleen.

The CDR3 totals 12 residues. Trimming removed 4 bases from V and 5 bases from J, with 7 bases in between. From germline, CDR1 is KGHDR and CDR2 SFDVKD. CDR3 sequences, V/J genes, frequencies and template counts came from survey-depth TCRbeta sequencing. Produced via immunoSEQ multiplex PCR; TCRdb's table is partial and in-frame only. Among some 28,000 clones listed, 65% to 90% were seen once. The chain recombines TRBV24-1 with TRBJ1-2; D ambiguous. The specimen was blood, collected before transplantation. The TCR originated in a woman aged 18-49 years who later had graft-versus-host disease after an allogeneic stem cell transplant. CDR3 amino acids: CATSENGYGYTF. For the CDR3, the DNA is TGTGCCACCAGTGAGAACGGTTATGGCTACACCTTC.